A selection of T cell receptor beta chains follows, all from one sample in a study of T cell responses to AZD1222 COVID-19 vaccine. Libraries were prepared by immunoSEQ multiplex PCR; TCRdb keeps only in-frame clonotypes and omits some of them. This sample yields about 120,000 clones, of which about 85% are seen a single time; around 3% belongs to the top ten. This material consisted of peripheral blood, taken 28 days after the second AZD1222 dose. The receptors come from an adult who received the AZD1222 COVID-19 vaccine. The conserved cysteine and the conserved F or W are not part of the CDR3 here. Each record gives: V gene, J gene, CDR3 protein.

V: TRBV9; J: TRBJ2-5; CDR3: ASSPEGALETQY
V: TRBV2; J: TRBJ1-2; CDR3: ATSVTGYYGYT
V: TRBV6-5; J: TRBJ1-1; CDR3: ASGPSVNTEAF
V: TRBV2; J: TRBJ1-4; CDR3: ASSSTKLNEKLF
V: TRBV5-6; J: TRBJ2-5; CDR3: ARPPSGYQETQY
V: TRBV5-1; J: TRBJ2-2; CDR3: ASSPGGSGSTGELF
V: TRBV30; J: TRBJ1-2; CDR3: AWNGNAGGGYT
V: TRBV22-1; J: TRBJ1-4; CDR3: PGSPQGPERGKLF
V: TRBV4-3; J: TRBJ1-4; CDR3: ASSQGIDNEKLF
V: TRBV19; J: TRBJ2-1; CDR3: ASSIKSKNEQF
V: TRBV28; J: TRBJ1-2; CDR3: ASRNAGGNYGYT
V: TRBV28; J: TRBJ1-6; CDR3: ASTLQGLSYNSPLH
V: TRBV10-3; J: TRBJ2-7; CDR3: AISESKGQLYEQY
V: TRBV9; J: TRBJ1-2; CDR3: ASSIGQGNYGYT
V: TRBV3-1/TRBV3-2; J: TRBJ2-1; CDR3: ASSQGRGVPERV
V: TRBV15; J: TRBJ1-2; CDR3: ATSRGNRGPSYGYT
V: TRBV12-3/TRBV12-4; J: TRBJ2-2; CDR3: ASTGTPAGELF
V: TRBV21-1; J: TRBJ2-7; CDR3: ASSKEGRD
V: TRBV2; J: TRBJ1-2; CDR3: ASKTGQGSTYGYT
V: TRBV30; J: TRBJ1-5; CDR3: AWSPGTNQPQH